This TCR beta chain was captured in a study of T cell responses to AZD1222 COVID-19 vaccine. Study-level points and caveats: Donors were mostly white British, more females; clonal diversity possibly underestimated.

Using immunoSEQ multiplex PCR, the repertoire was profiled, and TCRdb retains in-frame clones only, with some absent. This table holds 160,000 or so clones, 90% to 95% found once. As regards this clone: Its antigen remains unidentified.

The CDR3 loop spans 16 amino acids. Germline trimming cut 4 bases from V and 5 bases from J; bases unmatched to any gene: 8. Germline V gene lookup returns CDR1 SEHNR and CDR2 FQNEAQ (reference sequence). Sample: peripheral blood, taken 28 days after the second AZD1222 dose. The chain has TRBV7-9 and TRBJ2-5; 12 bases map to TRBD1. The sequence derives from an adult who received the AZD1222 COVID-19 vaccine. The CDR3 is CASSSAGDRGLETQYF. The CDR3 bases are TGTGCCAGCAGCTCCGCGGGGGACAGGGGGCTGGAGACCCAGTACTTC.